This T cell receptor beta chain was retrieved from a study of early stage breast cancer tumors. Study background: About 70% of the 16 invasive tumors were ER+, PR+ and HER2-. Invasive lobular carcinomas made up about 30% of the 12 ER+/PR+/HER2- tumors.

Sequencing used immunoSEQ multiplex PCR; TCRdb keeps in-frame clones, though not all of them. The sample includes over 25,000 clones, roughly two thirds of them seen just once. A single count supports this clone. CDR1 and CDR2 from the germline V gene are MNHNY and SVGAGI (reference sequence). The CDR3 spans 15 residues. The junction had 3 bases not matched to a gene; V was cut back by 0 bases and J by 2 bases. The rearrangement links TRBV6-6 to TRBJ2-5; 7 bases fit TRBD1. Sequences were obtained from blood. The clonotype was recovered from a person in their fifties with breast cancer. CDR3 DNA: TGTGCCAGCAGTTACTCAGGGGGCGGGCAAGAGACCCAGTACTTC. It translates to CASSYSGGGQETQYF.